The rows below give T cell receptor beta chains drawn from one sample of a study of blood T cell repertoires in COVID-19. Some clones are missing from TCRdb's copy, which holds only in-frame ones; the method was immunoSEQ multiplex PCR. Seen here are some 410,000 clones, 85% to 90% observed once, and the top ten hold more than 0.9%. Sequencing was carried out using PBMCs or T cells enriched from blood (not recorded which). These receptors originate from a woman in her thirties with acute COVID-19. The CDR3 runs from the conserved cysteine through the conserved F or W. D genes are given only for firm matches. Rows may omit the clone size; those that give it use once, few, many or a size class.

D gene | J gene | V gene | clone size | CDR3 DNA | CDR3 protein
TRBD1 | TRBJ1-5 | TRBV10-3 | . | TGTGCCATCAGTGGACAGGGGTTCAATCAGCCCCAGCATTTT | CAISGQGFNQPQHF
TRBD2 | TRBJ2-1 | TRBV7-3 | . | TGTGCCAGCAGCTTAACAGTGGCTAGCGGGGGTTCCTACAATGAGCAGTTCTTC | CASSLTVASGGSYNEQFF
. | TRBJ2-2 | TRBV20-1 | . | TGCAGTGCTAGTCGGCCACAGACGGGGGAGCTGTTTTTT | CSASRPQTGELFF
. | TRBJ1-5 | TRBV24-1 | . | TGTGCCACCGGGGGCAGCCAAAATCAGCCCCAGCATTTT | CATGGSQNQPQHF
. | TRBJ1-6 | TRBV12-3/TRBV12-4 | . | TGTGCCAGCAGCCCGGGATCTTATTCGCCCCTCCACTTT | CASSPGSYSPLHF
TRBD1 | TRBJ1-2 | TRBV5-6 | . | TGTGCCAGCAGCTTGACGACAGGGAACTATGGCTACACCTTC | CASSLTTGNYGYTF
TRBD1 | TRBJ1-3 | TRBV28 | . | TGTGCCAGCAGTTTATTAGGGACAGGCAGCTCTGGAAACACCATATATTTT | CASSLLGTGSSGNTIYF
TRBD1 | TRBJ2-7 | TRBV23-1 | . | TGCGCCAGCAGTCAATGGGGACAGGGCATGGAGAGCTCCTACGAGCAGTACTTC | CASSQWGQGMESSYEQYF
. | TRBJ1-6 | TRBV19 | . | TGTGCCAGTAGTATTATACCGACAGGAATAAATAATTCACCCCTCCACTTT | CASSIIPTGINNSPLHF
TRBD1 | TRBJ1-4 | TRBV7-2 | . | TGTGCCAGCAGCCTCCAGGGGGAAGGGGATGAAAAACTGTTTTTT | CASSLQGEGDEKLFF
TRBD1 | TRBJ1-1 | TRBV6-5 | . | TGTGCCAGCAGTTCCGACAGGGGGCGAACTGAAGCTTTCTTT | CASSSDRGRTEAFF
TRBD1 | TRBJ1-4 | TRBV7-9 | . | TGTGCCAGCACCTTTGGGCGACAGGGGGTACCTAATGAAAAACTGTTTTTT | CASTFGRQGVPNEKLFF
. | TRBJ2-5 | TRBV4-3 | . | TGCGCCAGCAGCCAAGATCTTATGGTCGGAGGGACCCAGTACTTC | CASSQDLMVGGTQYF
. | TRBJ2-1 | TRBV21-1 | . | TGTGCCAGCAGCAAAGTCATCTGGCGGGGACCCTTCAATGAGCAGTTCTTC | CASSKVIWRGPFNEQFF
. | TRBJ1-6 | TRBV10-1 | . | TGCGCCAGCAGTGATGCTTCCAAGAGACCCCTCCACTTT | CASSDASKRPLHF
. | TRBJ1-1 | TRBV19 | . | TGTGCCAGTAGTCGGGGGGCGGGGAACACTGAAGCTTTCTTT | CASSRGAGNTEAFF
. | TRBJ2-3 | TRBV5-1 | . | TGCGCCAGCAGCTTACCTTCCTACCCTCCGGAGTATTTT | CASSLPSYPPEYF
TRBD1 | TRBJ1-1 | TRBV3-1/TRBV3-2 | . | TGTGCCAGCAGCCAAGGGACCAGGGGGGACACTGAAGCTTTCTTT | CASSQGTRGDTEAFF
. | TRBJ2-1 | TRBV5-4 | . | TGTGCCAGCAGCTGGGCGGAGGGGACTGAGCAGTTCTTC | CASSWAEGTEQFF
. | TRBJ2-2 | TRBV27 | . | TGTGCCAGCAGTTTAATGGGGGGGCGGGTCACCGGGGAGCTGTTTTTT | CASSLMGGRVTGELFF
. | TRBJ1-5 | TRBV5-1 | . | TGCGCCAGCAGCTTGGACCAAGGGGGACAGCCCCAGCATTTT | CASSLDQGGQPQHF
TRBD1 | TRBJ1-6 | TRBV6-4 | . | TGTGCCACCAGGTTGCCGGGACAGTTGGATTCACCCCTCCACTTT | CATRLPGQLDSPLHF
. | TRBJ1-6 | TRBV11-1 | . | TGTGCCAGCAGCCTCCTCGCCCAGGGAGGTCAGTCACCCCTCCACTTT | CASSLLAQGGQSPLHF
TRBD2 | TRBJ2-5 | TRBV13 | once | TGTGCCAGCAGCTCAGTGACTAGCGGGGGGTCCCAAGAGACCCAGTACTTC | CASSSVTSGGSQETQYF
. | TRBJ2-1 | TRBV24-1 | . | TGTGCCACCAGTGATAACCAGGGGACGGCTGAGCAGTTCTTC | CATSDNQGTAEQFF
TRBD2 | TRBJ2-7 | TRBV2 | . | TGTGCCAGCAGCCGGACTAGCGGGGGTCCAGAGCAGTACTTC | CASSRTSGGPEQYF
. | TRBJ1-1 | TRBV30 | . | TGTGCCTGGAGAGGGAGTACCGAAGCTTTCTTT | CAWRGSTEAFF
. | TRBJ2-1 | TRBV7-9 | . | TGTGCCAGCAGCTTAGTCCAGGGGGGTGAACATGAGCAGTTCTTC | CASSLVQGGEHEQFF
. | TRBJ2-7 | TRBV19 | . | TGTGCCAGTAAATCCCCGAGCTCCTACGAGCAGTACTTC | CASKSPSSYEQYF
TRBD1 | TRBJ1-3 | TRBV7-8 | . | TGTGCCAGCTCCAGGGGGGGAAACACCATATATTTT | CASSRGGNTIYF
. | TRBJ2-2 | TRBV4-1 | . | TGCGCCAGCAGCCAAACCCATCCCGGACTGTTCGTCGGGGAGCTGTTTTTT | CASSQTHPGLFVGELFF
TRBD2 | TRBJ2-3 | TRBV19 | few | TGTGCCAGTAGTATAAGTGGGGGGGGTCGCGATACGCAGTATTTT | CASSISGGGRDTQYF
TRBD2 | TRBJ2-3 | TRBV7-2 | . | TGTGCCAGCAGCTCCCGACTAGCGAAAGATACGCAGTATTTT | CASSSRLAKDTQYF
. | TRBJ1-2 | TRBV30 | . | TGTGCCTGGAGTGTACGATCGTGGCCCCTTAACTATGGCTACACCTTC | CAWSVRSWPLNYGYTF
TRBD2 | TRBJ2-7 | TRBV6-2/TRBV6-3 | . | TGTGCCAGCAGTTACCCGGCTAGCGGGGGCGACGAGCAGTACTTC | CASSYPASGGDEQYF
TRBD2 | TRBJ2-1 | TRBV5-1 | . | TGCGCCAGCAGCACAGGACTAGCGGGGGGCTACAATGAGCAGTTCTTC | CASSTGLAGGYNEQFF
. | TRBJ1-2 | TRBV27 | . | TGTGCCAGCAGTTTCCCTGCAGGCTATGGCTACACCTTC | CASSFPAGYGYTF